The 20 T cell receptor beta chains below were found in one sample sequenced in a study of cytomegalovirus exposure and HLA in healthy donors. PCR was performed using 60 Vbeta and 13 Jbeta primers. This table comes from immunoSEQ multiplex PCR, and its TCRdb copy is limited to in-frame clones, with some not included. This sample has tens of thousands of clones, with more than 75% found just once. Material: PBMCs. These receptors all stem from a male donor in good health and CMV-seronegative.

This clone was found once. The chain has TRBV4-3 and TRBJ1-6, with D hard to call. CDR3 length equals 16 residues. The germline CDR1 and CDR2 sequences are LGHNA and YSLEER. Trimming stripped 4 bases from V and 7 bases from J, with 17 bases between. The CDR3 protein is CASSLSVAAENSPLHF. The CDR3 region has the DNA TGCGCCAGCAGCCTAAGCGTGGCGGCAGAAAATTCACCCCTCCACTTT.

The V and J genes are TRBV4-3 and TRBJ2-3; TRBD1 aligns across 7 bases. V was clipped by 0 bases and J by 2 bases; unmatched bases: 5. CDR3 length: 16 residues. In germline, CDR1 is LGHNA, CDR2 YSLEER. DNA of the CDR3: TGCGCCAGCAGCCAAGATTATAGGGGGCACACAGATACGCAGTATTTT. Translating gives CASSQDYRGHTDTQYF.

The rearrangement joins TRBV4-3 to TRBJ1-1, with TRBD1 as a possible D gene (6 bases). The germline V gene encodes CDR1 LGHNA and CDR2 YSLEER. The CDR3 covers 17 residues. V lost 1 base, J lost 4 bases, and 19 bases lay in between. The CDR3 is CASSQGTYGGVVTEAFF. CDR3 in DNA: TGCGCCAGCAGCCAAGGGACTTATGGGGGCGTTGTCACTGAAGCTTTCTTT.

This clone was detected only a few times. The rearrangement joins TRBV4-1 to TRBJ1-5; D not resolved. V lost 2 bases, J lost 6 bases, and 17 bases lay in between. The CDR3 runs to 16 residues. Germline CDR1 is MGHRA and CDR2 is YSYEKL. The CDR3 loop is CASSQMAARTGQPQHF. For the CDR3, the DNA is TGCGCCAGCAGCCAAATGGCGGCCAGAACTGGTCAGCCCCAGCATTTT.

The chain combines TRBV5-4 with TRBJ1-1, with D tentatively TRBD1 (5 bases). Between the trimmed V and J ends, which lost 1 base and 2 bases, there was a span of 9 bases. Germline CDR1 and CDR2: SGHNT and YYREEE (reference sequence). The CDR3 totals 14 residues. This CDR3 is CASSLPTGNTEAFF. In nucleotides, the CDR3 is TGTGCCAGCAGCTTGCCTACAGGTAACACTGAAGCTTTCTTT.

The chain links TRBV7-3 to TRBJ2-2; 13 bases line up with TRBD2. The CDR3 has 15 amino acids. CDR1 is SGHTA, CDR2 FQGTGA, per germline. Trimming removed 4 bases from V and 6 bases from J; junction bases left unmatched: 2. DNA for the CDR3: TGTGCCAGCAGCTCAACTAGCGGGGGGGCCGGGGAGCTGTTTTTT. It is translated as CASSSTSGGAGELFF.

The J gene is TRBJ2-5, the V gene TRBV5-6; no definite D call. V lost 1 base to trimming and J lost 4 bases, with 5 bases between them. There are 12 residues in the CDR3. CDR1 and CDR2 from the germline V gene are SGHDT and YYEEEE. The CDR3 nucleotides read TGTGCCAGCAGCTTGATCGGAGAGACCCAGTACTTC. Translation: CASSLIGETQYF.

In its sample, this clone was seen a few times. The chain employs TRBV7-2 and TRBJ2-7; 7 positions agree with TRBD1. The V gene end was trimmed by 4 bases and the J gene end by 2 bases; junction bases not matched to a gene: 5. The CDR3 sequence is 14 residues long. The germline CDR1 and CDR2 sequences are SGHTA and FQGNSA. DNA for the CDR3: TGTGCCAGCAGCTCAAGACAGGGTACCTACGAGCAGTACTTC. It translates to CASSSRQGTYEQYF.

The CDR3 loop is CASSLVIARGVLYEQYF. In DNA, the CDR3 is TGTGCCAGCAGCTTAGTGATAGCCCGGGGTGTCCTCTACGAGCAGTACTTC. The rearrangement uses TRBV7-2 and TRBJ2-7, with D maybe TRBD2 (5 bases). V lost 1 base to trimming and J lost 3 bases, with 19 bases between them. CDR1 SGHTA and CDR2 FQGNSA come from the germline V gene. This CDR3 is built from 17 residues.

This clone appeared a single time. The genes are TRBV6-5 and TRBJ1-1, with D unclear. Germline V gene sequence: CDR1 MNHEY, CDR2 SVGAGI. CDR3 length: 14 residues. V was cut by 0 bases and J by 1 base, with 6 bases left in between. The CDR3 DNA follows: TGTGCCAGCAGTTACTCGGGCCGGAACACTGAAGCTTTCTTT. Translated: CASSYSGRNTEAFF.

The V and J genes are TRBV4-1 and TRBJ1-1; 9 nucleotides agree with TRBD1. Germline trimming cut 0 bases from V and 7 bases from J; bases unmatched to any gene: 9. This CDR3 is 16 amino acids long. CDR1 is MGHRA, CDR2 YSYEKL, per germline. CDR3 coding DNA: TGCGCCAGCAGCCAAGACGTGACAGGGGGGCTCAGTGAAGCTTTCTTT. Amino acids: CASSQDVTGGLSEAFF.

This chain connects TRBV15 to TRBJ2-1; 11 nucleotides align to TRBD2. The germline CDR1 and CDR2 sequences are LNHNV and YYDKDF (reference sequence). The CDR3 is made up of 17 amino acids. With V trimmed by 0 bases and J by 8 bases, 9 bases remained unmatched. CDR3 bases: TGTGCCACCAGCAGAGATTGGATAGCGGGGGGGCAGGATGAGCAGTTCTTC. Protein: CATSRDWIAGGQDEQFF. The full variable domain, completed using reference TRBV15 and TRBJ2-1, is DAMVIQNPRYQVTQFGKPVTLSCSQTLNHNVMYWYQQKSSQAPKLLFHYYDKDFNNEADTPDNFQSRRPNTSFCFLDIRSPGLGDTAMYLCATSRDWIAGGQDEQFFGPGTRLTVL.

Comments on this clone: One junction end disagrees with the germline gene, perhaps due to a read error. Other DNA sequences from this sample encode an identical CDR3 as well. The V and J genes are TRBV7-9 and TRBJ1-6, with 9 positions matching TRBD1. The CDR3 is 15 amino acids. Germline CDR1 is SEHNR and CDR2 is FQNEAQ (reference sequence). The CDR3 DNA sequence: TGTGCCAGCAGCTTAGCGGGACAGGGTAATTCACCCCTCCACTTC. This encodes CASSLAGQGNSPLHF.

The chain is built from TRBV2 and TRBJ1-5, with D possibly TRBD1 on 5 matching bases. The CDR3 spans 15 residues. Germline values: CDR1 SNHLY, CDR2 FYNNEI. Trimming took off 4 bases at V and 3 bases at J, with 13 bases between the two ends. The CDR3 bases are TGTGCCAGCAGTGTTGGTGGGGCAGACAATCAGCCCCAGCATTTT. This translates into CASSVGGADNQPQHF. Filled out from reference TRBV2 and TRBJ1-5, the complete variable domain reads EPEVTQTPSHQVTQMGQEVILRCVPISNHLYFYWYRQILGQKVEFLVSFYNNEISEKSEIFDDQFSVERPDGSNFTLKIRSTKLEDSAMYFCASSVGGADNQPQHFGDGTRLSIL.

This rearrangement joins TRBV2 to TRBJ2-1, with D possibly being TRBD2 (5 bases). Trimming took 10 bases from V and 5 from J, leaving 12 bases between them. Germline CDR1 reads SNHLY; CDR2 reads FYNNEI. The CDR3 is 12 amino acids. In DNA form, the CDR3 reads TGTGCCACTAGCCCCTCGGACAATGAGCAGTTCTTC. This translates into CATSPSDNEQFF. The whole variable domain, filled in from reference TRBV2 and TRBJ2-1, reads EPEVTQTPSHQVTQMGQEVILRCVPISNHLYFYWYRQILGQKVEFLVSFYNNEISEKSEIFDDQFSVERPDGSNFTLKIRSTKLEDSAMYFCATSPSDNEQFFGPGTRLTVL.

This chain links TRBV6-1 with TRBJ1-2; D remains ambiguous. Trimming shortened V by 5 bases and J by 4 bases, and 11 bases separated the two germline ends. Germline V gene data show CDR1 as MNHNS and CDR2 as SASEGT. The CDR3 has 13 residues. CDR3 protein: CASSSRQVYGYTF. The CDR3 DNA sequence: TGTGCCAGCAGTAGTCGGCAGGTCTATGGCTACACCTTC.

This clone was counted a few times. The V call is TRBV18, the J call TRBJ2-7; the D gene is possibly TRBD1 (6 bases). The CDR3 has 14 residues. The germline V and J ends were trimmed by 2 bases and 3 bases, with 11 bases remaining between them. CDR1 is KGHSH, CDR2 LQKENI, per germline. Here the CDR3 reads CASSPMGAVYEQYF. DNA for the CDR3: TGTGCCAGCTCACCAATGGGGGCCGTCTACGAGCAGTACTTC.

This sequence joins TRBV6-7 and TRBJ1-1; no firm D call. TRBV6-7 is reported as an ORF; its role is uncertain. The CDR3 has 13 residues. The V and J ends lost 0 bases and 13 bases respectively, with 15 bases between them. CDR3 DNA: TGTGCCAGCAGTTACTCAAGGCCCCGGGAGGGTTTCTTT. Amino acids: CASSYSRPREGFF.

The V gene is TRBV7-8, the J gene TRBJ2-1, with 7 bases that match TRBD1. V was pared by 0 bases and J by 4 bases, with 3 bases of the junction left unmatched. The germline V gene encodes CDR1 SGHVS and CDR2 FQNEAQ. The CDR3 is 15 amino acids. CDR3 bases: TGTGCCAGCAGCTTAGCCGGACAGGAATACAATGAGCAGTTCTTC. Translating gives CASSLAGQEYNEQFF.

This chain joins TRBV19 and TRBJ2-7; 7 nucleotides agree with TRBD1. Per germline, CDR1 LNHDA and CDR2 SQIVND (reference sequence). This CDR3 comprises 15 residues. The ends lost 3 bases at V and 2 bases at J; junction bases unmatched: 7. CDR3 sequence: CASSIPNRGAYEQYF. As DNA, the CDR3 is TGTGCCAGTAGTATCCCCAACAGGGGTGCCTACGAGCAGTACTTC.